These 8 T cell receptor beta chains originate from one sample sequenced in a study of blood T cell repertoires in COVID-19 (dated by TCRdb to about 2020). The library was built by means of the immunoSEQ multiplex PCR assay. TCRdb obtained this table from immuneACCESS and retained in-frame rearrangements with V and J assigned. These tables miss some clones; where compared with another copy, unresolved V genes account for less than half of the shortfall, and the remainder is unexplained. The sample yields tens of thousands of clones; approximately 91% were counted once. Of the sample, roughly 8.8% is held by the ten largest clones. Sequencing was performed on peripheral blood. The receptors stem from a woman in her 70s with active COVID-19.

The gene calls are TRBV5-1 and TRBJ2-5; 9 nucleotides match TRBD1. The germline V gene has CDR1 SGHRS and CDR2 YFSETQ. CDR3 length: 15 amino acids. The V gene end was trimmed by 4 bases and the J gene end by 3 bases; junction bases not matched to a gene: 7. The CDR3 nucleotides read TGCGCCAGCAGCCTGAGGACAGGGGTGGAAGAGACCCAGTACTTC. Encoded protein: CASSLRTGVEETQYF.

This clone has a single count. V is TRBV6-2 or TRBV6-3 and J is TRBJ2-7, with a tentative D call TRBD1 (6 bases). The CDR3 contains 12 residues. V was cut by 4 bases and J by 9 bases, with 13 bases left in between. Germline CDR1 is MNHEY and CDR2 is SVGEGT. The CDR3 DNA is TGTGCCAGCAGTTTCCACAGGGAAGGGCAGTACTTC. This sequence encodes CASSFHREGQYF.

The rearrangement joins TRBV6-5 to TRBJ2-7; 9 positions match TRBD1. Germline V gene lookup returns CDR1 MNHEY and CDR2 SVGAGI. Trimming cost V 0 bases and J 3 bases; bases outside gene matches: 3. CDR3 length equals 15 residues. CDR3 bases: TGTGCCAGCAGTTACTCTGGGACAGGGAACTACGAGCAGTACTTC. Its protein is CASSYSGTGNYEQYF.

The J gene is TRBJ2-3, the V gene TRBV4-2; D is unclear. CDR1 and CDR2 from the germline V gene are LGHNA and YNFKEQ. V was clipped by 0 bases and J by 3 bases, with 10 bases between them. This CDR3 contains 15 residues. CDR3 region: CASSQDDTRTDTQYF. CDR3 in DNA: TGTGCCAGCAGCCAAGATGATACAAGAACAGATACGCAGTATTTT.

The J gene is TRBJ2-7, the V gene TRBV10-1; 10 nucleotides align to TRBD1. Germline assignment: CDR1 WNHNN and CDR2 SYGVQD (reference sequence). Trimming at V came to 4 bases and at J to 6 bases, leaving 6 bases not matched to a gene. The CDR3 length is 14 residues. The CDR3 here is CASSGGTGVFEQYF. The CDR3 DNA reads as TGCGCCAGCAGTGGAGGGACAGGGGTTTTCGAGCAGTACTTC.

The chain combines TRBV28 with TRBJ1-1; 7 bases map to TRBD1. This CDR3 has 12 amino acids. Germline CDR1 MDHEN, CDR2 SYDVKM. V shed 5 bases, J shed 7 bases, and the junction held 4 bases outside the gene matches. CDR3 loop: CASSITGVEAFF. In DNA, the CDR3 is TGTGCCAGCAGTATAACAGGGGTTGAAGCTTTCTTT.

The chain combines TRBV10-3 with TRBJ1-2; unclear D gene. This CDR3 contains 13 residues. Per germline, CDR1 ENHRY and CDR2 SYGVKD. V was shortened by 2 bases and J by 5 bases, with 9 bases between the two germline ends. CDR3 region: CAISEISGYGYTF. In nucleotides, the CDR3 is TGTGCCATCAGTGAGATTTCAGGATATGGCTACACCTTC.

The chain uses TRBV14 and TRBJ2-3; 9 bases match TRBD2. The CDR3 runs 16 residues. Per the germline V gene, CDR1 is SGHDN and CDR2 is FVKESK. CDR3 loop: CVEEDSGRGGTDTQYF. CDR3 coding DNA: TGTGTCGAGGAGGATAGCGGGAGAGGGGGGACAGATACGCAGTATTTT.